The following is a TCR beta chain sequence with its context. The entry originates in a study of control samples from healthy donors and cancer patients. Germline loops: CDR1 MDHEN, CDR2 SYDVKM. This CDR3 is 16 amino acids long. After removal of 1 base from V and 4 bases from J, the junction contained 8 bases not matched to a gene. Using immunoSEQ multiplex PCR, the repertoire was profiled, and TCRdb retains in-frame clones only, with some absent. The profile shows around 94,000 clones, roughly 93% of them singletons. What was sequenced was blood. The receptor comes from a woman aged 30 to 39 in good health. The chain carries TRBV28 and TRBJ1-2, with 8 positions matching TRBD1. The CDR3 is CASSLSRTGSPYGYTF. CDR3 nucleotide sequence: TGTGCCAGCAGTTTATCCAGGACAGGGTCCCCCTATGGCTACACCTTC.